These 29 T cell receptor beta chains came from one sample sequenced in a study of OX40 agonist ivuxolimab in advanced cancers. The data were produced by immunoSEQ multiplex PCR, yet TCRdb's version contains in-frame clones alone and is incomplete. The sample shows some 100,000 clones, around 93% of them seen only once. The sequenced sample was CD4+ or CD8+ T cells sorted from blood, obtained in a trial of the OX40 agonist ivuxolimab. These receptor sequences come from an adult with an advanced solid tumor such as melanoma, head and neck, liver or kidney cancer.

CDR3 sequence (DNA): TGTGCCAGCAGCCAAGTGGCAGGGGGTGGCGAGCAGTACTTC. Translation gives CASSQVAGGGEQYF. The rearrangement uses TRBV14 and TRBJ2-7; 7 nucleotides match TRBD1. The ends lost 1 base at V and 6 bases at J; junction bases unmatched: 6. The length of the CDR3 is 14 residues. The germline gives CDR1 SGHDN, CDR2 FVKESK.

The rearrangement links TRBV28 to TRBJ2-5; D is unresolved. V was cut by 3 bases and J by 5 bases, with 7 bases left in between. CDR3 length: 12 residues. Germline CDR1 and CDR2: MDHEN and SYDVKM. The CDR3 loop reads CASSFLIETQYF. The CDR3 nucleotides read TGTGCCAGCAGTTTTCTTATCGAGACCCAGTACTTC.

The rearrangement joins TRBV7-2 to TRBJ2-1, with 14 bases fitting TRBD2. V dropped 4 bases and J dropped 7; count of bases not matched to a gene: 6. This CDR3 has 16 amino acids. CDR1 and CDR2 (germline): SGHTA, FQGNSA. The CDR3 DNA sequence: TGTGCCAGCAGCTCCCGACGACTAGCGGGGGGGAATGAGCAGTTCTTC. This encodes CASSSRRLAGGNEQFF.

This clone was counted once. The chain is built from TRBV4-3 and TRBJ2-1, with D possibly matching TRBD2 (6 bases). Germline-derived CDR1 and CDR2 are LGHNA and YSLEER. The CDR3 has 16 amino acids. V was pared by 2 bases and J by 4 bases, with 15 bases between. CDR3 protein: CASSQRAGTSYNEQFF. The DNA for the CDR3 is TGCGCCAGCAGCCAAAGGGCCGGGACTTCGTACAATGAGCAGTTCTTC.

The chain combines TRBV5-6 with TRBJ1-5; maybe TRBD1 (5 bases). V gave up 0 bases and J gave up 4 bases, with 11 bases separating them. The germline CDR1 and CDR2 sequences are SGHDT and YYEEEE. This CDR3 is built from 15 residues. The chain's CDR3 is CASSLAGIRNQPQHF. The CDR3 DNA reads TGTGCCAGCAGCTTGGCAGGGATTCGGAATCAGCCCCAGCATTTT.

The chain recombines TRBV7-6 with TRBJ1-2, with unresolved D. Germline-derived CDR1 and CDR2 are SGHVS and FNYEAQ. There are 14 residues in the CDR3. V was cut by 1 base and J by 4 bases, with 10 bases left in between. The CDR3 DNA follows: TGTGCCAGCAGCTTAGATCCGGGAACCTATGGCTACACCTTC. It translates to CASSLDPGTYGYTF.

In this sample, this clone turned up a few times. This chain joins TRBV5-1 and TRBJ1-1, with a possible D match to TRBD1 (5 bases). V shed 4 bases and J shed 5 bases, with 12 bases lying between them. This CDR3 contains 13 residues. The germline V gene has CDR1 SGHRS and CDR2 YFSETQ. The CDR3 bases are TGCGCCAGCAGCACCGTGGGGGTTACTGAAGCTTTCTTT. This translates into CASSTVGVTEAFF. Supplemented by reference TRBV5-1 and TRBJ1-1, the full variable domain reads KAGVTQTPRYLIKTRGQQVTLSCSPISGHRSVSWYQQTPGQGLQFLFEYFSETQRNKGNFPGRFSGRQFSNSRSEMNVSTLELGDSALYLCASSTVGVTEAFFGQGTRLTVV.

The rearrangement uses TRBV27 and TRBJ2-5; 10 nucleotides line up with TRBD2. CDR1 and CDR2 from the germline V gene are MNHEY and SMNVEV (reference sequence). The CDR3 runs to 15 residues. The trim removed 6 bases at V and 7 bases at J, leaving 11 bases unmatched. CDR3 loop: CASRYKLAGSWTQYF. CDR3 in DNA: TGTGCCAGCAGATACAAACTAGCGGGATCTTGGACCCAGTACTTC.

The chain links TRBV5-1 to TRBJ1-1; D is possibly TRBD1 (5 bases). V was shortened by 1 base and J by 5 bases, with 12 bases between the two germline ends. Germline V CDR1 and CDR2: SGHRS, YFSETQ. The CDR3 consists of 14 residues. Here the CDR3 DNA reads TGCGCCAGCAGCTTGTTCGGGGGGTGGACTGAAGCTTTCTTT. Its protein product is CASSLFGGWTEAFF.

J is TRBJ2-1 and V is TRBV5-1; 10 nucleotides match TRBD2. J gave up 4 bases and V 4 bases, and 5 bases lay outside the gene matches. Germline V lookup: CDR1 SGHRS, CDR2 YFSETQ. The CDR3 is made up of 15 amino acids. The DNA of the CDR3 is TGCGCCAGCAGCCTCGGGACTAGCGAATACAATGAGCAGTTCTTC. It specifies CASSLGTSEYNEQFF.

The genes are TRBV7-2 and TRBJ2-7; TRBD2 aligns across 8 bases. The CDR3 loop spans 15 amino acids. CDR1 and CDR2 (germline): SGHTA, FQGNSA. V lost 3 bases, J lost 1 base, and 5 bases stayed unmatched. This CDR3 reads CASSFRASGSYEQYF. The CDR3 DNA is TGTGCCAGCAGCTTCCGAGCTAGCGGGTCCTACGAGCAGTACTTC.

The chain is built from TRBV14 and TRBJ2-2, with 9 bases identical to TRBD1. J lost 4 bases, V lost 4 bases, and 4 bases had no gene match. From germline, CDR1 is SGHDN and CDR2 FVKESK. The length of the CDR3 is 15 residues. The CDR3 reads CASSLQGARTGELFF. The CDR3 coding sequence is TGTGCCAGCAGCCTACAGGGGGCCCGCACCGGGGAGCTGTTTTTT.

The CDR3 nucleotides are TGTGCCAGCTCACCACCATCGGACTCTGGAAACACCATATATTTT. This sequence encodes CASSPPSDSGNTIYF. The gene calls are TRBV18 and TRBJ1-3; D is ambiguous. CDR3 length: 15 amino acids. Germline CDR1 is KGHSH and CDR2 is LQKENI. Trimming shortened V by 0 bases and J by 0 bases, and 6 bases separated the two germline ends.

Here the CDR3 DNA reads TGTGCCAGCACCGAAAGACTAGCGGGAGTCTACAATGAGCAGTTCTTC. It codes for CASTERLAGVYNEQFF. This chain uses TRBV28 with TRBJ2-1; 12 bases line up with TRBD2. Unmatched junction bases numbered 7, after V lost 7 bases and J lost 3 bases. The CDR3 covers 16 residues. Germline V gene sequence: CDR1 MDHEN, CDR2 SYDVKM.

The chain couples TRBV5-1 to TRBJ1-2; TRBD1 agrees at 7 bases. J lost 3 bases, V lost 2 bases, and 16 bases had no gene match. Looked up from germline, CDR1 is SGHRS and CDR2 is YFSETQ. This CDR3 is 18 amino acids long. CDR3 bases: TGCGCCAGCAGCTTAGAAGGGGGCGCCCCTCGAAGATACTATGGCTACACCTTC. This codes for CASSLEGGAPRRYYGYTF. The full variable domain, in which reference TRBV5-1 and TRBJ1-2 provide the parts outside the CDR3, is KAGVTQTPRYLIKTRGQQVTLSCSPISGHRSVSWYQQTPGQGLQFLFEYFSETQRNKGNFPGRFSGRQFSNSRSEMNVSTLELGDSALYLCASSLEGGAPRRYYGYTFGSGTRLTVV.

The chain has TRBV5-4 and TRBJ2-5; the D is unclear. The germline CDR1 and CDR2 sequences are SGHNT and YYREEE (reference sequence). V lost 0 bases, J lost 3 bases, and 18 bases lay in between. The CDR3 sequence is 17 residues long. CDR3: CASSLDPPTPPEETQYF. CDR3 DNA: TGTGCCAGCAGCTTGGACCCTCCCACCCCTCCAGAAGAGACCCAGTACTTC.

V gene TRBV28 combines with J gene TRBJ2-7; D is possibly TRBD2 (5 bases). CDR1 and CDR2 (germline): MDHEN, SYDVKM. V gave up 5 bases and J gave up 3 bases, with 8 bases separating them. The CDR3 runs to 12 residues. CDR3 DNA: TGTGCCAGCAGTACCGGACTCTACGAGCAGTACTTC. This encodes CASSTGLYEQYF.

The rearrangement links TRBV6-1 to TRBJ2-1; D remains ambiguous. The CDR3 has 13 amino acids. V was trimmed by 4 bases and J by 4 bases, leaving 8 bases between them. Germline V gene sequence: CDR1 MNHNS, CDR2 SASEGT. CDR3 sequence: CASSVFQYNEQFF. CDR3 bases: TGTGCCAGCAGTGTTTTTCAGTACAATGAGCAGTTCTTC.

The chain combines TRBV11-3 with TRBJ2-5; unclear D gene. The CDR3 contains 14 residues. Trimming left V 2 bases short and J 5 bases short, with 12 bases between. The germline V gene encodes CDR1 SGHNT and CDR2 YENEEA. The CDR3: CASSLTEFTETQYF. The CDR3 DNA reads as TGTGCCAGCAGCTTAACAGAATTTACGGAGACCCAGTACTTC.

This clone is a singleton in its sample. J is TRBJ2-1 and V is TRBV25-1; tentative D call: TRBD1 (6 bases). Germline V lookup: CDR1 MGHDK, CDR2 SYGVNS. CDR3 length: 15 amino acids. V was trimmed by 6 bases and J by 4 bases, leaving 16 bases between them. For the CDR3, the DNA is TGTGCCAGCAGGGCTACAGGGCAGTTTTACAATGAGCAGTTCTTC. This sequence encodes CASRATGQFYNEQFF.

CDR3: CASSLELGSEQYF. The CDR3 DNA follows: TGTGCCAGCAGCTTAGAGCTCGGGAGCGAGCAGTACTTC. The chain is built from TRBV11-2 and TRBJ2-7; TRBD2 might be the D (6 bases). Trimming stripped 0 bases from V and 6 bases from J, with 9 bases between. The CDR3 length is 13 residues. Germline V CDR1 and CDR2: SGHAT, FQNNGV.

V and J are TRBV29-1 and TRBJ2-5, with D perhaps TRBD1 (7 bases). This CDR3 is 13 amino acids long. Trimming left V 5 bases short and J 5 bases short, with 15 bases between. Germline values: CDR1 SQVTM, CDR2 ANQGSEA. The CDR3 coding sequence is TGCAGCGTTCGGTCCAGGGGGGTCGAGACCCAGTACTTC. Translated, it gives CSVRSRGVETQYF.

This clone showed up just a few times. The CDR3 sequence is CASSPGQGQTQYF. In DNA form, the CDR3 reads TGTGCCAGCTCACCAGGACAGGGACAGACCCAGTACTTC. The chain recombines TRBV18 with TRBJ2-5, with TRBD1 matching over 8 bases. Per the germline V gene, CDR1 is KGHSH and CDR2 is LQKENI. The CDR3 runs 13 residues. V dropped 2 bases and J dropped 6; count of bases not matched to a gene: 2.

This chain connects TRBV5-1 to TRBJ2-3; 10 positions match TRBD2. CDR3 length: 13 amino acids. Germline CDR1 and CDR2: SGHRS and YFSETQ. Trimming at V came to 4 bases and at J to 12 bases, leaving 8 bases not matched to a gene. In DNA, the CDR3 is TGCGCCAGCAGCCCGAAACTAGCGGGGTTTCAGTATTTT. As protein: CASSPKLAGFQYF.

The rearrangement links TRBV4-1 to TRBJ1-1; D is uncertain. V lost 5 bases and J lost 0, with 13 bases in between. CDR3 length: 15 residues. Germline CDR1 and CDR2: MGHRA and YSYEKL. The CDR3 loop is CASSLGWGLNTEAFF. The DNA for the CDR3 is TGCGCCAGCAGCTTGGGTTGGGGTTTGAACACTGAAGCTTTCTTT.

The rearrangement uses TRBV5-1 and TRBJ2-7, with unresolved D. Germline V gene sequence: CDR1 SGHRS, CDR2 YFSETQ. V lost 3 bases, J lost 5 bases, and 6 bases lay in between. CDR3 length equals 11 residues. The CDR3 bases are TGCGCCAGCAGCTATTTAAACGAGCAGTACTTC. Translating gives CASSYLNEQYF.

The V call is TRBV7-6, the J call TRBJ2-3; D not resolved. Germline V gene data show CDR1 as SGHVS and CDR2 as FNYEAQ. The CDR3 is 12 residues long. V shed 1 base and J shed 6 bases, with 5 bases lying between them. This chain's CDR3 is CASSLVADTQYF. The DNA for the CDR3 is TGTGCCAGCAGCTTAGTCGCCGATACGCAGTATTTT. Using reference TRBV7-6 and TRBJ2-3 for the parts outside the CDR3, the full variable domain is GAGVSQSPRYKVTKRGQDVALRCDPISGHVSLYWYRQALGQGPEFLTYFNYEAQQDKSGLPNDRFSAERPEGSISTLTIQRTEQRDSAMYRCASSLVADTQYFGPGTRLTVL.

The V gene is TRBV6-1, the J gene TRBJ1-1; the match to TRBD1 covers 8 bases. In germline, CDR1 is MNHNS, CDR2 SASEGT. The V gene end was trimmed by 2 bases and the J gene end by 4 bases; junction bases not matched to a gene: 3. The CDR3 runs to 14 residues. The CDR3 bases are TGTGCCAGCAGTGAAAGTGGACAGGGCACTGAAGCTTTCTTT. Translation gives CASSESGQGTEAFF.

The V gene is TRBV28, the J gene TRBJ2-7; 13 positions agree with TRBD2. The CDR3 totals 14 residues. CDR1 is MDHEN and CDR2 is SYDVKM in the germline V gene. Unmatched junction bases numbered 7, after V lost 10 bases and J lost 4 bases. CDR3 sequence reads: CATLRTSGGYEQYF. As DNA, the CDR3 is TGTGCCACCCTCAGGACTAGCGGGGGATACGAGCAGTACTTC.